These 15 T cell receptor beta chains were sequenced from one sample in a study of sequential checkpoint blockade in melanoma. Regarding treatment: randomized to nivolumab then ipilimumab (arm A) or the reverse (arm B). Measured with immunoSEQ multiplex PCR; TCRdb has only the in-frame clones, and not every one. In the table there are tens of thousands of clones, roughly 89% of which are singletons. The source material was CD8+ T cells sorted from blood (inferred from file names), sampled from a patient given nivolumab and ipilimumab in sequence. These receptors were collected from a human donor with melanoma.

CDR3 bases: TGCAGCGTTGAGCCGGGACTACCCGGCAGCGAGCAGTACGTC. Translation: CSVEPGLPGSEQYV. J is TRBJ2-7 and V is TRBV29-1; 7 bases map to TRBD2. This CDR3 spans 14 amino acids. The germline gives CDR1 SQVTM, CDR2 ANQGSEA. Unmatched junction bases numbered 11, after V lost 3 bases and J lost 6 bases.

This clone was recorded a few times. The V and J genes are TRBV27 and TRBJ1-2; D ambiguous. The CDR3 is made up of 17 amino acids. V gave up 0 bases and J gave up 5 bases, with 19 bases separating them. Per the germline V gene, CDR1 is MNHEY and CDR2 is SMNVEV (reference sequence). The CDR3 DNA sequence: TGTGCCAGCAGTTTATCCCCCGCGGCAGCACCCCGATATGGCTACACCTTC. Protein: CASSLSPAAAPRYGYTF.

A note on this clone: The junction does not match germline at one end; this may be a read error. The CDR3 loop is CASSNIAGQGSYNEQFF. CDR3 coding DNA: TGTGCTAGCAGCAATATAGCGGGACAAGGCTCCTACAATGAGCAGTTCTTC. The V call is TRBV7-7, the J call TRBJ2-1; 8 bases are a match to TRBD2. Germline V gene sequence: CDR1 SSHAT, CDR2 FNYEAQ (reference sequence). The CDR3 spans 17 residues.

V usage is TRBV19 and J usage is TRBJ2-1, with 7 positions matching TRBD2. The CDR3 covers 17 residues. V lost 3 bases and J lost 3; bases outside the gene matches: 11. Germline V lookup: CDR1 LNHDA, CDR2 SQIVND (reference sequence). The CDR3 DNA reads TGTGCCAGTAGTATCGGGCTGCGGGAGTATATCTACAATGAGCAGTTCTTC. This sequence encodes CASSIGLREYIYNEQFF.

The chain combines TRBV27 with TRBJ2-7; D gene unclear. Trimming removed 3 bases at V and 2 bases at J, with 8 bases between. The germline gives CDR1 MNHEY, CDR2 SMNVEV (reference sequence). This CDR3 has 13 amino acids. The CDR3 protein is CASSFGEAYEQYF. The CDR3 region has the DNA TGTGCCAGCAGTTTCGGCGAGGCCTACGAGCAGTACTTC.

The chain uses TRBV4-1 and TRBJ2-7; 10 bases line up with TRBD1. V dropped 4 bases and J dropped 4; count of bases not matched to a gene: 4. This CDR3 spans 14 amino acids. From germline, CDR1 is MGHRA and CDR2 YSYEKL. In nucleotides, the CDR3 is TGCGCCAGCAGCCCGGGACAGGGGATTTACGAGCAGTACTTC. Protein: CASSPGQGIYEQYF.

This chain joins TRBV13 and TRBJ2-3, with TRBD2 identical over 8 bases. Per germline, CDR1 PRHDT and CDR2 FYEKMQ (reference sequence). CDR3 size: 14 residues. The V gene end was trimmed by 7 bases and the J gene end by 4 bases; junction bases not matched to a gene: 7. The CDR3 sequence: CASTIAGLPDTQYF. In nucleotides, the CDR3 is TGTGCCAGCACCATAGCGGGATTGCCAGATACGCAGTATTTT.

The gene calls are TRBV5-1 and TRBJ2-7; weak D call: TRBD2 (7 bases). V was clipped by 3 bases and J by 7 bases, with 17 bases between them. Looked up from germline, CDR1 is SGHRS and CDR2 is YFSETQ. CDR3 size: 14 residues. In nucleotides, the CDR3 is TGCGCCAGCAGCTCGGTCGGGGGGCCGGGGGAGCAGTACTTC. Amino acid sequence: CASSSVGGPGEQYF.

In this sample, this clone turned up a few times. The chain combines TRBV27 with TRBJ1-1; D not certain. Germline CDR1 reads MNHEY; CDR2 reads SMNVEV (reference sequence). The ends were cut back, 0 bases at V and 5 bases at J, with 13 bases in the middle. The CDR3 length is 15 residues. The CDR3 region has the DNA TGTGCCAGCAGTTTATCGTTGGGGTCGGGGACTGAAGCTTTCTTT. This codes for CASSLSLGSGTEAFF.

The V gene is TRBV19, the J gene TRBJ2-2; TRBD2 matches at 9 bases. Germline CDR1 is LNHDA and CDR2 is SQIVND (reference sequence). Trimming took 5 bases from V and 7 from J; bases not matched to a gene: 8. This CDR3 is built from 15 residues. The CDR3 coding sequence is TGTGCCAGTAGTTGGTCTAGCGGGACATTCGGGGAGCTGTTTTTT. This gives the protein CASSWSSGTFGELFF.

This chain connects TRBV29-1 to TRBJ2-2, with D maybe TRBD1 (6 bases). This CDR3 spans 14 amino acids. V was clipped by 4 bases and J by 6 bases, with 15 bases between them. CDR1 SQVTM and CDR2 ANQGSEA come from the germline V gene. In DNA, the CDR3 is TGCAGCGTTGGGCCTGGGACAAAGGCCGGGGAGCTGTTTTTT. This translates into CSVGPGTKAGELFF.

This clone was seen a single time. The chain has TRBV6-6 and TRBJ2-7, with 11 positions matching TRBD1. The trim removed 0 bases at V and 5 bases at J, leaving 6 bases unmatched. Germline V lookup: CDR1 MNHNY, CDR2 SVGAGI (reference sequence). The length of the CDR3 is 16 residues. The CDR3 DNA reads TGTGCCAGCAGTTACTCACTGGACAGGGGGCTTGACGAGCAGTACTTC. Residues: CASSYSLDRGLDEQYF.

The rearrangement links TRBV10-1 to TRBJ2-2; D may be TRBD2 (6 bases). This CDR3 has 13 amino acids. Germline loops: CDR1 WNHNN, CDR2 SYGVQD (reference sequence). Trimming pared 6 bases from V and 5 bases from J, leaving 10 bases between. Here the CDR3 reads CASSVTSTGELFF. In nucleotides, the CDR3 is TGCGCCAGCAGCGTGACTAGTACCGGGGAGCTGTTTTTT.

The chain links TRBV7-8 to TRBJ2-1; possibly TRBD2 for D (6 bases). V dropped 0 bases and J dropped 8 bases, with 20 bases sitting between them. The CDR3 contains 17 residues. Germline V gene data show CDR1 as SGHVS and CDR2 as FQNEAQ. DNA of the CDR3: TGTGCCAGCAGCTTAGCTCCTCCGGGACTGGGGGGAGATGAGCAGTTCTTC. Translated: CASSLAPPGLGGDEQFF.

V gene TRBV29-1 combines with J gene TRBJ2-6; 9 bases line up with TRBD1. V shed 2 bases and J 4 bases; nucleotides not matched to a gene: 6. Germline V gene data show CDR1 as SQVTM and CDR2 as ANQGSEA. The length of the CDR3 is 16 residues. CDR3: CSVERTGALGANVLTF. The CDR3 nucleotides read TGCAGCGTTGAAAGGACAGGGGCCCTGGGGGCCAACGTCCTGACTTTC.